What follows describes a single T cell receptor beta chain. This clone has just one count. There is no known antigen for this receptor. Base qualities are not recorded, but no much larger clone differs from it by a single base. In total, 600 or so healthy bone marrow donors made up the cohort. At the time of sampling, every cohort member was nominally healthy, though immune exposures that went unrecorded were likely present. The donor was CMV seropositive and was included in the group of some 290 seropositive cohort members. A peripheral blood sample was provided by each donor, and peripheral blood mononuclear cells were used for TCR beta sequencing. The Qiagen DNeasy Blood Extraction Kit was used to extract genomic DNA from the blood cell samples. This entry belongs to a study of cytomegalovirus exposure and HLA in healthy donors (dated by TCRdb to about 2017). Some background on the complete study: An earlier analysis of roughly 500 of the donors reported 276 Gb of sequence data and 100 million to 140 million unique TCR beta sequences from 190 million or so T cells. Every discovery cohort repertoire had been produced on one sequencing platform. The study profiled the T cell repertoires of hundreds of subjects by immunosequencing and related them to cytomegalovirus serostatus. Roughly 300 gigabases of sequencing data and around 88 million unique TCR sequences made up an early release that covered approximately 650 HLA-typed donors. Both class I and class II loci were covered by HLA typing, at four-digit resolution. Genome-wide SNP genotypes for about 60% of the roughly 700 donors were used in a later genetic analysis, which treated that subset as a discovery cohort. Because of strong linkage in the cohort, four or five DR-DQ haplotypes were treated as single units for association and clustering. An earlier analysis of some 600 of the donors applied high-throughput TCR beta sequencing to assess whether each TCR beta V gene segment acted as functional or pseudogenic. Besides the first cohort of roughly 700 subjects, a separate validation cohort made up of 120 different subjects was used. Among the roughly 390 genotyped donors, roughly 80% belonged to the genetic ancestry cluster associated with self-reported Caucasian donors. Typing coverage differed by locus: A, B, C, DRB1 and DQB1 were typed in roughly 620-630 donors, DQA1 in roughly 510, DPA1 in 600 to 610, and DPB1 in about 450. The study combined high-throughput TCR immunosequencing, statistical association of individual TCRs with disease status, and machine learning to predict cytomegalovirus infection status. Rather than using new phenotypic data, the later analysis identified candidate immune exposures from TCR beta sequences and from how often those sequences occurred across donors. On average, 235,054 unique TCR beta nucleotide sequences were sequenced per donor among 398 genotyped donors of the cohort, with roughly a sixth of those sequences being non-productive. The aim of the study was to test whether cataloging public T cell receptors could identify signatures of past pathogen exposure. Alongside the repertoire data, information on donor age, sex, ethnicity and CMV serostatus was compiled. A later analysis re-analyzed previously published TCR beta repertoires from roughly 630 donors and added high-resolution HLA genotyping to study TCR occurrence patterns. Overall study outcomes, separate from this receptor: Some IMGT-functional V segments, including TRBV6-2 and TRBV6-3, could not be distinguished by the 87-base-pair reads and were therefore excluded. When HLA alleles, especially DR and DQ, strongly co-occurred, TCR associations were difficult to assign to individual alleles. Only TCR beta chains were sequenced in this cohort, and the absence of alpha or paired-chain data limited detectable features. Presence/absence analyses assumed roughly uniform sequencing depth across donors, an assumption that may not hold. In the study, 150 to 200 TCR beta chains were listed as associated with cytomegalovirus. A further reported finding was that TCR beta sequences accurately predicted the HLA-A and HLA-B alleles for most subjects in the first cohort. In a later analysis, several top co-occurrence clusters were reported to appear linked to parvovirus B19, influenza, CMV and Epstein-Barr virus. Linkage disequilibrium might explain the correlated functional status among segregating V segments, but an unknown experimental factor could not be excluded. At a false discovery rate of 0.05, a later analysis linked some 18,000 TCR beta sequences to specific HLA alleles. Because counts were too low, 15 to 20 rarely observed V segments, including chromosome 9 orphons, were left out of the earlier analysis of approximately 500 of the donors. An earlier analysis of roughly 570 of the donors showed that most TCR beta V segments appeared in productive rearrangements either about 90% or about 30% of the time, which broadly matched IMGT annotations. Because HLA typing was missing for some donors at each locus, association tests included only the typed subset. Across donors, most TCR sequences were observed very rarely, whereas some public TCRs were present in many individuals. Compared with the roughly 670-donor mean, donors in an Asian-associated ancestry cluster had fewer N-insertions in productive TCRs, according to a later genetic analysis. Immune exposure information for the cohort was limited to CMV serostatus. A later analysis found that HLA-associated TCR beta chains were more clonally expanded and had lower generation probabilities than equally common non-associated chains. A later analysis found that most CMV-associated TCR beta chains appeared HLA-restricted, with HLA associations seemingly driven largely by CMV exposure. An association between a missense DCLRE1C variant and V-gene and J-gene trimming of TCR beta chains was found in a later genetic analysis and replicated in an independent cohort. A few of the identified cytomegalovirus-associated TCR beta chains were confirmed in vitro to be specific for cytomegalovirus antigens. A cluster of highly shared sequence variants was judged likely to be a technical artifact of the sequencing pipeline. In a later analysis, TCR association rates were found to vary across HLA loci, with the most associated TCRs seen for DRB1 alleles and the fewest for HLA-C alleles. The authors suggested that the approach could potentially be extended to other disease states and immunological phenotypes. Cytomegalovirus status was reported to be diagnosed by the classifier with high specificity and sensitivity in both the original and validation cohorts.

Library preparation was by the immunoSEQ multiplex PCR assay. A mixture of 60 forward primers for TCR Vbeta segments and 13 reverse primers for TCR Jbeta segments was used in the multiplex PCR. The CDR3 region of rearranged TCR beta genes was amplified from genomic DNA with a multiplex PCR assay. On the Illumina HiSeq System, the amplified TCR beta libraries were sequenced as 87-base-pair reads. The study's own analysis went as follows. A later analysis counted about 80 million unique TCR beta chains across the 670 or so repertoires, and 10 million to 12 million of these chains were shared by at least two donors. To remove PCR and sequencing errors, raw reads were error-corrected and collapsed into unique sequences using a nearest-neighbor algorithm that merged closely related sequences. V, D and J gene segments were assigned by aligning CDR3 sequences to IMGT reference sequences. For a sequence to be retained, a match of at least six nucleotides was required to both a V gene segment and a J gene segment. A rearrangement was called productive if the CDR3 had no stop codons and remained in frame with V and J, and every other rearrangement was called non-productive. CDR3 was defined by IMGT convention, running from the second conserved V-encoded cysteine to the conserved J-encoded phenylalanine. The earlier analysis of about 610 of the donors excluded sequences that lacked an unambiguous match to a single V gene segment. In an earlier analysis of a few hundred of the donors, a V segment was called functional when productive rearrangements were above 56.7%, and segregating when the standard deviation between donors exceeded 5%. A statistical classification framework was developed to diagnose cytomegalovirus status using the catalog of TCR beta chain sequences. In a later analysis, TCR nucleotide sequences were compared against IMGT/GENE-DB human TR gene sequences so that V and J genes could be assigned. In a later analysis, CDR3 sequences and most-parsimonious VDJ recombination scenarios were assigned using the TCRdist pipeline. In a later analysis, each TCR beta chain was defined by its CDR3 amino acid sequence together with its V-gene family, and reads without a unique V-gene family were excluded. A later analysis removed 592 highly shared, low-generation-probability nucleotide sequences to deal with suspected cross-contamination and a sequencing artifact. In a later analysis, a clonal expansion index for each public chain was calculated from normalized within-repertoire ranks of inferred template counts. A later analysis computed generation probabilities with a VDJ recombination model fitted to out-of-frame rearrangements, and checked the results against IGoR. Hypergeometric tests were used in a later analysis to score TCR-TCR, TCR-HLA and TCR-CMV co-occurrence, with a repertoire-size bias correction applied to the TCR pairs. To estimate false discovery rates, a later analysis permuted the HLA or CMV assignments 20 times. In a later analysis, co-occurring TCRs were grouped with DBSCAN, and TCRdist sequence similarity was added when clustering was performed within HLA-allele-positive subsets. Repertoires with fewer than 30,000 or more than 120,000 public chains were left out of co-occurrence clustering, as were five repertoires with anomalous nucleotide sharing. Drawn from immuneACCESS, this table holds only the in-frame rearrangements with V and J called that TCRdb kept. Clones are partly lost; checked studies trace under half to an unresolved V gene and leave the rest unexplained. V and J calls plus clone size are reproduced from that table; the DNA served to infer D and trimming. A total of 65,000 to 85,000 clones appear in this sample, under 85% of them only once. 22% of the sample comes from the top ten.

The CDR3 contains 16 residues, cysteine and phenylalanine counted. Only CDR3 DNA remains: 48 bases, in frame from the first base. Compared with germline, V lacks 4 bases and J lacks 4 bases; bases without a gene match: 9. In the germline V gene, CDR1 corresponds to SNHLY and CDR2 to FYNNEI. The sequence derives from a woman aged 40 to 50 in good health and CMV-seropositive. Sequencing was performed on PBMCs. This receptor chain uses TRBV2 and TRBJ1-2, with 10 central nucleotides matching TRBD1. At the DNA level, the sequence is TGTGCCAGCAGTGTAGCTTCGACAGGGGGCTCCTATGGCTACACCTTC. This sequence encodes CASSVASTGGSYGYTF.